This is a list of T cell receptor beta chains from one sample in a study of blood T cell repertoires in COVID-19. TCRdb keeps only in-frame clones here, not all; method: immunoSEQ multiplex PCR. Of tens of thousands of clones in the sample, 75% to 90% were seen once. Input material: peripheral blood. These receptors all come from an elderly woman with active or convalescent COVID-19. Each CDR3 is given without its conserved first and last residue. The order of the fields is J gene, V gene, CDR3 protein.

TRBJ1-2 TRBV24-1 ATSGRQGEANYGYT
TRBJ2-7 TRBV7-2 ASSPHSLAGASYEQY
TRBJ2-1 TRBV9 ASSEQGPYLNEQF
TRBJ2-5 TRBV5-1 ASSRGSGSVTIETQY
TRBJ2-2 TRBV7-8 ASSLFSGELF
TRBJ2-3 TRBV28 ASSLLGSGSPDTQY
TRBJ1-4 TRBV18 ASSPRRGGTNEKLF
TRBJ1-2 TRBV9 ASSVAGSNNGYT
TRBJ2-2 TRBV7-6 ASSLKGGRRNTGELF
TRBJ1-6 TRBV6-4 ASSFGQGESPLH
TRBJ1-2 TRBV2 ASSERGNGYT